The clone carrying this T cell receptor beta chain appeared a few times. What it recognizes is unknown. This sample was included in a study of T-cell memory formation after mild COVID-19. As for the study in general: The TCR clusters were mostly specific to one donor. Study outcomes and limitations: Clones that got smaller from day 15 to 85 had even CD4/CD8, while clones growing later tipped toward CD4+.

A 5'RACE reaction primed in the constant segment made cDNA libraries of TCR alpha and TCR beta, and these carried sample barcodes and UMIs. TCRdb reprocessed the 5' RACE reads with MiXCR, giving one entry per CDR3 protein. The sample includes a few hundred thousand distinct CDR3 sequences, about 20% seen only once; the top ten take around 8.4%. The V and J ends lost 6 bases and 7 bases respectively, with 22 bases between them. There are 15 residues in the CDR3. In germline, CDR1 is SNHLY, CDR2 FYNNEI. This clonotype was obtained from an adult woman who had mild COVID-19 (a few samples of this study predate the infection). Cell type and time point are not known. Sequencing was done on a sample of PBMCs or a T cell subset sorted from them (not recorded which). V gene TRBV2 combines with J gene TRBJ2-7; D tentatively fits TRBD1 or TRBD2 (5 bases each). The CDR3 bases are TGTGCCAGCAGACGCCGGGACCTACCTACACAGGAGCAGTACTTC. Its translation is CASRRRDLPTQEQYF.